Each of the 23 T cell receptor beta chains below was sequenced from the same sample in a study of control samples from healthy donors and cancer patients. Profiled with immunoSEQ multiplex PCR; TCRdb holds only in-frame clones, not every one. In the table there are about 410,000 clones, roughly 90% of which are singletons. Input material: PBMCs. Receptors were obtained from a man between 35 and 55 years old with head and neck cancer.

This clone has a single count. The chain has TRBV24-1 and TRBJ2-1; D is perhaps TRBD1 (5 bases). Germline V CDR1 and CDR2: KGHDR, SFDVKD. Trimming left V 1 base short and J 8 bases short, with 5 bases between. CDR3 length: 12 residues. The CDR3 DNA is TGTGCCACCAGTGATTTAGGGGATGAGCAGTTCTTC. This gives the protein CATSDLGDEQFF.

This clone appeared a single time. The chain has TRBV9 and TRBJ1-6; 10 positions agree with TRBD1. V lost 2 bases and J lost 9; bases outside the gene matches: 8. Per the germline V gene, CDR1 is SGDLS and CDR2 is YYNGEE. The CDR3 has 16 residues. The CDR3 spells CASSVSRTGGVSPLHF. The CDR3 DNA reads as TGTGCCAGCAGCGTCAGTCGGACAGGGGGTGTTTCACCCCTCCACTTT.

The chain is built from TRBV19 and TRBJ2-1; the D gene is possibly TRBD2 (6 bases). The CDR3 is 13 amino acids. The germline V gene encodes CDR1 LNHDA and CDR2 SQIVND (reference sequence). V lost 7 bases to trimming and J lost 4 bases, with 11 bases between them. Written as DNA, the CDR3 is TGTGCCAGTACGGGACTTACGTACAATGAGCAGTTCTTC. It is translated as CASTGLTYNEQFF.

The chain employs TRBV2 and TRBJ1-1, with D possibly TRBD1 on 6 matching bases. The CDR3 is made up of 12 amino acids. The V end was cut by 7 bases, the J end by 5 bases, with 11 bases between. Germline V gene data show CDR1 as SNHLY and CDR2 as FYNNEI. Here the CDR3 DNA reads TGTGCCAGCATCCAGGGGAGAACTGAAGCTTTCTTT. It yields the protein CASIQGRTEAFF.

The chain employs TRBV28 and TRBJ1-4, with D possibly matching TRBD1 (5 bases). Germline V gives CDR1 MDHEN, CDR2 SYDVKM. The V end lost 2 bases, the J end lost 7 bases, and 14 bases lay between the germline ends. This CDR3 is 15 amino acids long. This CDR3 is CASSLSLAGVEKLFF. CDR3 coding DNA: TGTGCCAGCAGTTTAAGCCTTGCGGGGGTTGAAAAACTGTTTTTT. Supplemented by reference TRBV28 and TRBJ1-4, the full variable domain reads DVKVTQSSRYLVKRTGEKVFLECVQDMDHENMFWYRQDPGLGLRLIYFSYDVKMKEKGDIPEGYSVSREKKERFSLILESASTNQTSMYLCASSLSLAGVEKLFFGSGTQLSVL.

The CDR3: CASSSTSVYEQYF. The CDR3 DNA is TGTGCCAGCAGCTCCACTAGCGTATACGAGCAGTACTTC. This sequence joins TRBV3-1 (or the pseudogene TRBV3-2) and TRBJ2-7; 7 nucleotides line up with TRBD2. Germline CDR1 reads LGHDT; CDR2 reads YNNKEL (reference sequence). The CDR3 loop spans 13 amino acids. The J segment lost 4 bases and the V segment lost 5 bases, leaving 5 bases of the junction unmatched.

This chain joins TRBV5-1 and TRBJ2-2, with D possibly TRBD1 on 7 matching bases. There are 15 residues in the CDR3. CDR1 is SGHRS, CDR2 YFSETQ, per germline. V lost 3 bases and J 2 bases, leaving 11 bases between the germline ends. The CDR3 sequence: CASSWGDRNTGELFF. CDR3 bases: TGCGCCAGCAGCTGGGGGGACAGAAACACCGGGGAGCTGTTTTTT.

The chain is built from TRBV6-5 and TRBJ2-3; D tentatively fits TRBD1 or TRBD2 (5 bases each). This CDR3 is 14 amino acids long. The V end was cut by 6 bases, the J end by 0 bases, with 10 bases between. Per germline, CDR1 MNHEY and CDR2 SVGAGI. Here the CDR3 DNA reads TGTGCCAGCAGCGGGGACGGCAGCACAGATACGCAGTATTTT. The encoded protein is CASSGDGSTDTQYF.

The rearrangement uses TRBV28 and TRBJ1-4; D is undetermined. V lost 2 bases and J 8 bases, leaving 21 bases between the germline ends. Looked up from germline, CDR1 is MDHEN and CDR2 is SYDVKM. The CDR3 covers 17 residues. For the CDR3, the DNA is TGTGCCAGCAGTTTAACCCCAATGGGGAGGGTACGAGAAAAACTGTTTTTT. Its protein is CASSLTPMGRVREKLFF. The whole variable domain, remainder taken from reference TRBV28 and TRBJ1-4, is DVKVTQSSRYLVKRTGEKVFLECVQDMDHENMFWYRQDPGLGLRLIYFSYDVKMKEKGDIPEGYSVSREKKERFSLILESASTNQTSMYLCASSLTPMGRVREKLFFGSGTQLSVL.

The CDR3 sequence: CASSHGGTVAQGEAFF. The CDR3 DNA is TGCGCCAGCAGCCACGGGGGGACAGTTGCCCAAGGGGAAGCTTTCTTT. The chain has TRBV5-1 and TRBJ1-1, with 7 positions matching TRBD1. The CDR3 totals 16 residues. Unmatched junction bases numbered 17, after V lost 4 bases and J lost 8 bases. The germline gives CDR1 SGHRS, CDR2 YFSETQ.

The genes are TRBV29-1 and TRBJ1-1, with D possibly matching TRBD1 (5 bases). Trimming shortened V by 6 bases and J by 6 bases, and 14 bases separated the two germline ends. The CDR3 contains 12 residues. CDR1 is SQVTM and CDR2 is ANQGSEA in the germline V gene. CDR3 residues: CSVGGGRAEAFF. The CDR3, as DNA: TGCAGCGTCGGGGGAGGGAGGGCTGAAGCTTTCTTT.

In its sample, this clone was seen once. The V call is TRBV6-2 or TRBV6-3, the J call TRBJ1-4; no definite D call. This CDR3 contains 15 residues. Germline values: CDR1 MNHEY, CDR2 SVGEGT. V gave up 5 bases and J gave up 8 bases, with 18 bases separating them. The DNA for the CDR3 is TGTGCCAGCAGTACCCGTCGGAAGGTTGGAGAAAAACTGTTTTTT. This translates into CASSTRRKVGEKLFF.

The chain employs TRBV21-1 and TRBJ2-7; the table names TRBD1, a call not compared with the DNA. TRBV21-1 is shown as a pseudogene. The CDR3 loop spans 16 amino acids. The CDR3 DNA is TGTGCCAGCAGCAAAGATACAGGGGGCGAGTCCTACGAGCAGTACTTC. Protein sequence: CASSKDTGGESYEQYF.

The chain carries TRBV10-3 and TRBJ1-2; D remains ambiguous. CDR1 ENHRY and CDR2 SYGVKD come from the germline V gene. This CDR3 is 14 amino acids long. V was shortened by 2 bases and J by 4 bases, with 11 bases between the two germline ends. This CDR3 is CAISEGGSSYGYTF. The CDR3 DNA follows: TGTGCCATCAGTGAGGGAGGGAGTAGCTATGGCTACACCTTC.

Details on this clone: The junction shows a germline mismatch at one end, possibly a read error. The rearrangement uses TRBV5-1 and TRBJ2-7; 15 nucleotides line up with TRBD2. This CDR3 is built from 14 residues. Germline loops: CDR1 SGHRS, CDR2 YFSETQ. This CDR3 reads CASSLGLAGGEQYF. The CDR3 DNA follows: TGCGCCAGCAGTTTGGGACTAGCGGGGGGCGAGCAGTACTTC.

This chain connects TRBV5-1 to TRBJ1-2; D ambiguous. The CDR3 extends over 15 amino acids. V gave up 0 bases and J gave up 4 bases, with 13 bases separating them. In germline, CDR1 is SGHRS, CDR2 YFSETQ. CDR3 coding DNA: TGCGCCAGCAGCTTGGAGGGCCTATCGGGCTATGGCTACACCTTC. Protein: CASSLEGLSGYGYTF. The whole variable domain, remainder taken from reference TRBV5-1 and TRBJ1-2, is KAGVTQTPRYLIKTRGQQVTLSCSPISGHRSVSWYQQTPGQGLQFLFEYFSETQRNKGNFPGRFSGRQFSNSRSEMNVSTLELGDSALYLCASSLEGLSGYGYTFGSGTRLTVV.

The chain has TRBV7-9 and TRBJ2-1; 10 nucleotides agree with TRBD2. Germline values: CDR1 SEHNR, CDR2 FQNEAQ (reference sequence). Trimming removed 5 bases from V and 0 bases from J; junction bases left unmatched: 4. The CDR3 has 16 residues. The CDR3 DNA sequence: TGTGCCAGCAGCCCTTCTAGCGGGAGCTCCTACAATGAGCAGTTCTTC. As protein: CASSPSSGSSYNEQFF. Full variable domain (rest looked up from reference TRBV7-9 and TRBJ2-1): DTGVSQNPRHKITKRGQNVTFRCDPISEHNRLYWYRQTLGQGPEFLTYFQNEAQLEKSRLLSDRFSAERPKGSFSTLEIQRTEQGDSAMYLCASSPSSGSSYNEQFFGPGTRLTVL.

The chain employs TRBV6-5 and TRBJ1-1, with 8 bases fitting TRBD1. Germline lookup yields CDR1 MNHEY and CDR2 SVGAGI. V lost 6 bases, J lost 8 bases, and 11 bases stayed unmatched. CDR3 length: 14 amino acids. The CDR3 sequence: CASSKGWTGNEAFF. DNA of the CDR3: TGTGCCAGCAGCAAGGGTTGGACAGGGAACGAAGCTTTCTTT.

V usage is TRBV7-2 and J usage is TRBJ1-4; D perhaps matches TRBD1 (5 bases). Germline CDR1 and CDR2: SGHTA and FQGNSA. This CDR3 comprises 16 residues. V was clipped by 6 bases and J by 0 bases, with 14 bases between them. The CDR3 DNA follows: TGTGCCAGCAGTCCTTCAGGGACTTCAACTAATGAAAAACTGTTTTTT. It translates to CASSPSGTSTNEKLFF.

The genes are TRBV21-1 and TRBJ2-7. TRBV21-1 constitutes a pseudogene. The CDR3 sequence is 11 residues long. CDR3 coding DNA: TGTGCCAGCAGCAAGCACCCCGAGCAGTACTTC. Translation: CASSKHPEQYF.

The gene calls are TRBV5-1 and TRBJ2-3; 7 bases map to TRBD1. Germline V lookup: CDR1 SGHRS, CDR2 YFSETQ. The CDR3 is 18 residues long. J gave up 0 bases and V 4 bases, and 14 bases lay outside the gene matches. In nucleotides, the CDR3 is TGCGCCAGCAGCCTTCCGGGACAGACTTTATCTAGCACAGATACGCAGTATTTT. Amino acid sequence: CASSLPGQTLSSTDTQYF.

The CDR3 sequence is CASTLDSLGELFF. The CDR3 DNA reads as TGTGCCAGCACCCTGGACAGCCTCGGGGAGCTGTTTTTT. The chain employs TRBV2 and TRBJ2-2, with TRBD1 as a possible D gene (6 bases). The CDR3 is 13 amino acids. The germline V gene encodes CDR1 SNHLY and CDR2 FYNNEI. Trimming took 7 bases from V and 7 from J, leaving 13 bases between them.

The chain has TRBV6-6 and TRBJ1-5; 9 nucleotides align to TRBD1. V lost 3 bases to trimming and J lost 3 bases; unmatched junction nucleotides: 6. Germline V gene lookup returns CDR1 MNHNY and CDR2 SVGAGI (reference sequence). The CDR3 is 16 residues long. The CDR3 bases are TGTGCCAGCAGTTATCCCGGGACAGGGTACAATCAGCCCCAGCATTTT. Its translation: CASSYPGTGYNQPQHF.